This T cell receptor (beta chain) came from a study of T cells after posttransplantation cyclophosphamide. General study points: After PTCy, TRB diversity resembled that of CNI/methotrexate controls.

Turning to this clone: Its target is not known.

Sampled 1 year posttransplant, controls received myeloablative marrow transplants, methotrexate and a calcineurin inhibitor. Method: immunoSEQ multiplex PCR; TCRdb's copy keeps in-frame clones and lacks some. In the table there are 20,000 or so clones, approximately 92% of which are singletons. There are 13 residues in the CDR3. Per the germline V gene, CDR1 is GTSNPN and CDR2 is SVGIG (reference sequence). V lost 2 bases to trimming and J lost 8 bases, with 13 bases between them. J is TRBJ2-1 and V is TRBV30, with no clear D. Sequences were derived from PBMCs, sampled roughly 390 days after allogeneic stem cell transplant with calcineurin inhibitor and methotrexate. The source is a female patient between 30 and 39 years old who received an allogeneic stem cell transplant from an unrelated donor, was CMV-positive, and had acute and chronic GVHD. Some of these T cells may belong to the graft donor. DNA for the CDR3: TGTGCCTGGAGTCTTACCCCACGCGATGAGCAGTTCTTC. Translated: CAWSLTPRDEQFF. Full variable domain (missing parts from reference TRBV30 and TRBJ2-1): SQTIHQWPATLVQPVGSPLSLECTVEGTSNPNLYWYRQAAGRGLQLLFYSVGIGQISSEVPQNLSASRPQDRQFILSSKKLLLSDSGFYLCAWSLTPRDEQFFGPGTRLTVL.